These T cell receptor beta chains were read from a single sample in a study of PD-1 blockade in classical Hodgkin lymphoma. Assay: immunoSEQ multiplex PCR; the TCRdb copy retains only in-frame clones and omits some. Of about 2,500 clones in the sample, around 63% are singletons; the top ten hold approximately 47%. The sample was CD8+ T cells from blood, taken before the fourth cycle of nivolumab. These receptors came from a human donor with classical Hodgkin lymphoma. Both conserved end residues are part of each CDR3. The D gene is left open where the match is weak. Clone size is shown for a subset of rows, as once, few, many or a class of expanded clone.

TGTGCCAGCAGTCCTAATTATAGCAATCAGCCCCAGCATTTT	CASSPNYSNQPQHF	TRBJ1-5	.	TRBV2	.
TGCGCCAGCAGCCAAGATCGGGGGACCTATGGCTACACCTTC	CASSQDRGTYGYTF	TRBJ1-2	.	TRBV4-3	large
TGTGCCAGCAGTCAGACATGGGACCCCACAGATACGCAGTATTTT	CASSQTWDPTDTQYF	TRBJ2-3	.	TRBV6-1	few
TGTGCCAGCAGCGACACTGAGTTTAACTATGGCTACACCTTC	CASSDTEFNYGYTF	TRBJ1-2	.	TRBV7-9	.
TGTGCCAGCAGCCCCGCCCCAGCAAACACTGAAGCTTTCTTT	CASSPAPANTEAFF	TRBJ1-1	.	TRBV27	.
TGTGCCAGCTCACCACCGGGGAACACTGAAGCTTTCTTT	CASSPPGNTEAFF	TRBJ1-1	.	TRBV18	.
TGTGCCAGCATCCCGGGACTAGCCAAGACCTACAATGAGCAGTTCTTC	CASIPGLAKTYNEQFF	TRBJ2-1	TRBD2	TRBV2	.
TGTGCCAGCAGTTACGTGGCAGGGGGCGTCTACGAGCAGTACTTC	CASSYVAGGVYEQYF	TRBJ2-7	TRBD1	TRBV6-5	.
TGTGCCAGCAGCCTCTGGTACACTTTCAATGAGCAGTTCTTC	CASSLWYTFNEQFF	TRBJ2-1	.	TRBV5-6	.
TGTGCCAGCAGTTACGGGGCTAGCGCAAACACCGGGGAGCTGTTTTTT	CASSYGASANTGELFF	TRBJ2-2	.	TRBV6-5	.
TGTGCCAGCAGCTTAGGTCCCCCCCCCTACAATGAGCAGTTCTTC	CASSLGPPPYNEQFF	TRBJ2-1	.	TRBV7-2	.
TGCAGTGCTCCCCGATACCAGGGAGGGTACTTC	CSAPRYQGGYF	TRBJ2-7	.	TRBV20-1	.
TGTGCCTGGAGTGTCCTGGGTAGTATCGTACCCCTCCACTTT	CAWSVLGSIVPLHF	TRBJ1-6	.	TRBV30	.
TGTGCCAGCAGCGTAAATGAGGGACGAATCGCTGAAGCTTTCTTT	CASSVNEGRIAEAFF	TRBJ1-1	.	TRBV9	.
TGTGCCAGTAGTATAGCGGCAGGGCTCAATGAGCAGTTCTTC	CASSIAAGLNEQFF	TRBJ2-1	.	TRBV19	few
TGTGCCAGCAGCCCCCTCGACCATGAGCAGTTCTTC	CASSPLDHEQFF	TRBJ2-1	.	TRBV7-9	.
TGTGCCAGCAGCTTGAGCAGTCGACCCACTGAAGCTTTCTTT	CASSLSSRPTEAFF	TRBJ1-1	.	TRBV7-9	.
TGTGCCAGCAGCTTCAGACTCCTTTCCGGCCTCAATGAGCAGTTCTTC	CASSFRLLSGLNEQFF	TRBJ2-1	.	TRBV9	.
TGTGCCAGCAGTTACTGGGGGGAAAAAGCTGAAGCTTTCTTT	CASSYWGEKAEAFF	TRBJ1-1	.	TRBV6-8	.
TGTGCCAGCAGTTCCTACAGGAACTATGGCTACACCTTC	CASSSYRNYGYTF	TRBJ1-2	.	TRBV6-5	.
TGTGCCAGCAGCGGCGGGGGGGCCGGCTACATTCAGTACTTC	CASSGGGAGYIQYF	TRBJ2-4	TRBD2	TRBV11-2	few
TGCGCCAGCAGCTTAGGTCTAGCGGCCGGGCCCGGGGAGCTGTTTTTT	CASSLGLAAGPGELFF	TRBJ2-2	TRBD2	TRBV5-1	.
TGTGCCAGCAGTTTAAATGGGGTTCAAAGCGAGCAGTTCTTC	CASSLNGVQSEQFF	TRBJ2-1	.	TRBV27	.
TGTGCCAGCAGCCCTAACTATAGCAATCAGCCCCAGCATTTT	CASSPNYSNQPQHF	TRBJ1-5	.	TRBV27	once
TGTGCCAGCAGCCGGGACAGGGGTGTATTCTATGGCTACACCTTC	CASSRDRGVFYGYTF	TRBJ1-2	TRBD1	TRBV5-4	.
TGTGCCAGCAGTCGCATAGCGGGGGCAAACCTAAGAGAAGAGACCCAGTACTTC	CASSRIAGANLREETQYF	TRBJ2-5	TRBD2	TRBV28	few
TGTGCCAGCAGCGTAGCGACAGGGGGCTCTGGGGCCAACGTCCTGACTTTC	CASSVATGGSGANVLTF	TRBJ2-6	TRBD1	TRBV9	.
TGTGCCAGCAGCGTAAATTGGGGGAACGAAGAAGCTTTCTTT	CASSVNWGNEEAFF	TRBJ1-1	.	TRBV9	.
TGTGCCAGCAGGGTAAAGGACAGGACCTCCTACGAGCAGTACTTC	CASRVKDRTSYEQYF	TRBJ2-7	TRBD1	TRBV6-5	.
TGTGCCAGCAGTCTTCCGCCGGGACAGGGAGAGGGGGCCGGGGAGCTGTTTTTT	CASSLPPGQGEGAGELFF	TRBJ2-2	TRBD1	TRBV7-2	.
TGCGCCAGCAGCCAAGATGAAGGGGTATGGGAGACCCAGTACTTC	CASSQDEGVWETQYF	TRBJ2-5	.	TRBV4-3	.
TGTGCCAGCAGCCAGGGGAGCAATCAGCCCCAGCATTTT	CASSQGSNQPQHF	TRBJ1-5	.	TRBV27	.
TGTGCCAGCAGCTTTAGCGGGGGGGCGTACGAGCAGTACTTC	CASSFSGGAYEQYF	TRBJ2-7	TRBD2	TRBV11-2	.
TGTGCCAGCAGCGCAACCTATAATTCACCCCTCCACTTT	CASSATYNSPLHF	TRBJ1-6	.	TRBV5-4	few
TGCGCCAGCAGCCAAGATAAACAGTGCGAACACCGGGGAGCTGTTTTT	CASSQDKQCEHRGAVF	TRBJ2-2	.	TRBV4-3	once
TGTGCCACAGGCCAGGGAAAGTTGGGGACTGAAGCTTTCTTT	CATGQGKLGTEAFF	TRBJ1-1	.	TRBV10-3	once
TGTGCCAGCAGCCAAGATTCGGGGGCCACAGATACGCAGTATTTT	CASSQDSGATDTQYF	TRBJ2-3	.	TRBV4-2	.
TGTGCCAGCAGCTACGTGGGCAGTAACTATGGCTACACCTTC	CASSYVGSNYGYTF	TRBJ1-2	.	TRBV7-9	few
TGTGCCAGCAGCCAGGTTATAGGACTAGCGGGGGAACAAGAGACCCAGTACTTC	CASSQVIGLAGEQETQYF	TRBJ2-5	TRBD2	TRBV4-2	.
TGTGCCAGCAGCTTACTTTCGGGACAAAATTACGAGCAGTACTTC	CASSLLSGQNYEQYF	TRBJ2-7	.	TRBV11-2	.
TGTGCCAGCAGGGATGAGCAGTTCTTC	CASRDEQFF	TRBJ2-1	.	TRBV7-7	.
TGTGCCAGCAGCCCCTATCCTGACAGGATTAATGAAAAACTGTTTTTT	CASSPYPDRINEKLFF	TRBJ1-4	.	TRBV5-4	.
TGTGCCAGCAGCTCTTCGAGCGGCGACGGTGGGGCCAACGTCCTGACTTTC	CASSSSSGDGGANVLTF	TRBJ2-6	.	TRBV7-9	.
TGTGCCAGCAGCTTAGGTGCAGGCATGAACACTGAAGCTTTCTTT	CASSLGAGMNTEAFF	TRBJ1-1	.	TRBV7-9	.
TGTGCCAGCGGAAGCGGGGGGGCCACAGATACGCAGTATTTT	CASGSGGATDTQYF	TRBJ2-3	TRBD2	TRBV28	.
TGTGCCAGCAGCGCAGGTGACACCTACAATGAGCAGTTCTTC	CASSAGDTYNEQFF	TRBJ2-1	.	TRBV9	.
TGCGCCAGCAGTGTAGGGGGTAATCAGCCCCAGCATTTT	CASSVGGNQPQHF	TRBJ1-5	.	TRBV4-3	few
TGTGCCAGCAGCGCGGGACAGGGTAGGAAAAAACTGTTTTTT	CASSAGQGRKKLFF	TRBJ1-4	TRBD1	TRBV28	few
TGTGCCAGCAGTTTAAGGTCGTCCTACGAGCAGTACTTC	CASSLRSSYEQYF	TRBJ2-7	.	TRBV28	once
TGTGCCAGCAGCCCCCCCGCCGGGGGGCGATACTATGGCTACACCTTC	CASSPPAGGRYYGYTF	TRBJ1-2	.	TRBV9	.
TGTGCCAGCAGCTTGGCCAGGCCCGTCTATGGCTACACCTTC	CASSLARPVYGYTF	TRBJ1-2	.	TRBV5-4	.
TGCAGCGTTGAAGAGGGACACACTGAAGCTTTCTTT	CSVEEGHTEAFF	TRBJ1-1	.	TRBV29-1	.
TGTGCCAGCAGCTTTATGGGCATTGCGGGCCTCACGCCGTCTAATGAAAAACTGTTTTTT	CASSFMGIAGLTPSNEKLFF	TRBJ1-4	.	TRBV7-8	.
TGTGCCAGCAGCGCTGCTTACAACTCTGGGGCCAACGTCCTGACTTTC	CASSAAYNSGANVLTF	TRBJ2-6	.	TRBV7-9	.
TGTGCCAGCAGCTTAGGGCCGGGCTACTCTGGAAACACCATATATTTT	CASSLGPGYSGNTIYF	TRBJ1-3	.	TRBV7-6	.